The entry that follows covers one TCR beta chain sequence. This record belongs to a study of T cell changes during pregnancy in multiple sclerosis. TCRdb's copy holds only in-frame clones and misses some; the assay was immunoSEQ multiplex PCR. The sample consists of tens of thousands of clones, 75% to 90% of them appearing once. CDR3 length equals 15 residues. Trimming took off 5 bases at V and 9 bases at J, with 22 bases between the two ends. The germline CDR1 and CDR2 sequences are MNHEY and SMNVEV (reference sequence). Sequencing used peripheral blood, obtained after pregnancy. The chain has TRBV27 and TRBJ1-2; D uncertain. This clonotype was obtained from a female donor in good health, enrolled as a control in a pregnancy study. CDR3 sequence: CASSTRRVGLESYTF. The DNA of the CDR3 is TGTGCCAGCAGTACCCGACGCGTGGGCCTTGAGAGCTACACCTTC.